The next 20 T cell receptor beta chains were all read from a single sample in a study of blood T cell repertoires in COVID-19. Sequencing used immunoSEQ multiplex PCR; TCRdb keeps in-frame clones, though not all of them. Among hundreds of thousands of clones listed, 83% were seen once. The sequencing input was peripheral blood. The origin of the receptors is a woman in her twenties or thirties with COVID-19, enrolled during active disease.

This clone was seen a handful of times. J is TRBJ1-3 and V is TRBV1; the table's D call, TRBD1, was not checked against the DNA. TRBV1 is a known pseudogene. The length of the CDR3 is 15 residues. CDR3: CTSSQADRAGNTIYF. In DNA form, the CDR3 reads TGCACCAGCAGCCAAGCCGACAGGGCTGGAAACACCATATATTTT.

In its sample, this clone was seen many times. J is TRBJ1-2 and V is TRBV10-3, with 8 bases matching TRBD1. V lost 6 bases and J lost 7; bases outside the gene matches: 13. The germline V gene encodes CDR1 ENHRY and CDR2 SYGVKD. The CDR3 totals 15 residues. The CDR3 sequence is CAIRDRGQDDVGYTF. DNA for the CDR3: TGTGCCATCAGGGACCGGGGACAGGACGACGTTGGCTACACCTTC.

Ten or more counts support this clone. The genes are TRBV5-1 and TRBJ2-3; TRBD1 agrees at 7 bases. Germline assignment: CDR1 SGHRS and CDR2 YFSETQ. The CDR3 spans 17 residues. Trimming at V came to 1 base and at J to 2 bases, leaving 10 bases not matched to a gene. As DNA, the CDR3 is TGCGCCAGCAGCTTGACCATCAGGACAGGAATCACAGATACGCAGTATTTT. Translation: CASSLTIRTGITDTQYF.

The chain links TRBV5-1 to TRBJ2-5, with D perhaps TRBD1 (6 bases). CDR1 SGHRS and CDR2 YFSETQ come from the germline V gene. The CDR3 extends over 15 amino acids. V lost 2 bases to trimming and J lost 5 bases, with 16 bases between them. This CDR3 reads CASSLLGGASETQYF. CDR3 nucleotide sequence: TGCGCCAGCAGCTTATTAGGGGGAGCTTCGGAGACCCAGTACTTC.

This chain connects TRBV4-3 to TRBJ1-2, with TRBD1 identical over 7 bases. The J segment lost 1 base and the V segment lost 2 bases, leaving 4 bases of the junction unmatched. In germline, CDR1 is LGHNA, CDR2 YSLEER. The CDR3 covers 15 residues. In DNA, the CDR3 is TGCGCCAGCAGCCAACTTGGGACAGATAACTATGGCTACACCTTC. Its protein product is CASSQLGTDNYGYTF.

The genes are TRBV7-6 and TRBJ2-3, with 9 positions matching TRBD1. V dropped 4 bases and J dropped 4; count of bases not matched to a gene: 6. CDR1 and CDR2 (germline): SGHVS, FNYEAQ. The CDR3 totals 15 residues. The CDR3 DNA reads TGTGCCAGCAGCTACTCCGGGACAGGGTCAGATACGCAGTATTTT. It specifies CASSYSGTGSDTQYF.

This rearrangement joins TRBV6-5 to TRBJ2-7; D may be TRBD1 (6 bases). The CDR3 runs to 14 residues. Per the germline V gene, CDR1 is MNHEY and CDR2 is SVGAGI. Trimming removed 6 bases from V and 0 bases from J, with 12 bases in between. CDR3 sequence reads: CASRGTGPSYEQYF. The CDR3 nucleotides read TGTGCCAGCAGGGGTACAGGGCCCTCCTACGAGCAGTACTTC.

J is TRBJ1-1 and V is TRBV11-1; the D gene is possibly TRBD1 (6 bases). Germline CDR1 and CDR2: SGHAT and FQDESV (reference sequence). The V and J ends lost 2 bases and 5 bases respectively, with 9 bases between them. The length of the CDR3 is 13 residues. Here the CDR3 reads CASSLQGTTEAFF. The DNA for the CDR3 is TGTGCCAGCAGCTTACAGGGGACAACTGAAGCTTTCTTT. Full variable domain (rest looked up from reference TRBV11-1 and TRBJ1-1): EAEVAQSPRYKITEKSQAVAFWCDPISGHATLYWYRQILGQGPELLVQFQDESVVDDSQLPKDRFSAERLKGVDSTLKIQPAELGDSAMYLCASSLQGTTEAFFGQGTRLTVV.

The gene calls are TRBV9 and TRBJ1-1; D ambiguous. V was trimmed by 0 bases and J by 0 bases, leaving 6 bases between them. Germline V gives CDR1 SGDLS, CDR2 YYNGEE. This CDR3 contains 14 residues. CDR3 loop: CASSVGEMNTEAFF. Written as DNA, the CDR3 is TGTGCCAGCAGCGTAGGGGAGATGAACACTGAAGCTTTCTTT.

This clone has only a few counts. This chain connects TRBV7-8 to TRBJ1-5; 8 bases are a match to TRBD1. The CDR3 covers 15 residues. In germline, CDR1 is SGHVS, CDR2 FQNEAQ. Germline trimming cut 5 bases from V and 4 bases from J; bases unmatched to any gene: 7. The CDR3 spells CASSSRDRTNQPQHF. CDR3 nucleotide sequence: TGTGCCAGCAGCAGTCGGGACAGGACGAATCAGCCCCAGCATTTT.

The chain joins TRBV27 to TRBJ1-5; maybe TRBD1 (6 bases). CDR1 is MNHEY and CDR2 is SMNVEV in the germline V gene (reference sequence). The CDR3 is made up of 15 amino acids. V shed 4 bases and J shed 2 bases, with 12 bases lying between them. For the CDR3, the DNA is TGTGCCAGCAGTTCACAGGGCGGAGGCAATCAGCCCCAGCATTTT. This sequence encodes CASSSQGGGNQPQHF.

This chain joins TRBV6-4 and TRBJ1-5; D remains unclear. Trimming left V 6 bases short and J 3 bases short, with 6 bases between. From germline, CDR1 is MRHNA and CDR2 SNTAGT. This CDR3 is built from 12 residues. CDR3 nucleotides: TGTGCCAGCAGCGAGAACAATCAGCCCCAGCATTTT. As protein: CASSENNQPQHF.

The chain carries TRBV3-1 (or the pseudogene TRBV3-2) and TRBJ1-4, with 10 bases that match TRBD1. The germline CDR1 and CDR2 sequences are LGHDT and YNNKEL (reference sequence). This CDR3 is built from 14 residues. V was pared by 5 bases and J by 8 bases, with 5 bases of the junction left unmatched. This CDR3 is CASSNRDRGEKLFF. In nucleotides, the CDR3 is TGTGCCAGCAGCAACCGGGACAGGGGAGAAAAACTGTTTTTT.

This rearrangement joins TRBV29-1 to TRBJ2-1, with D uncertain. There are 14 residues in the CDR3. CDR1 SQVTM and CDR2 ANQGSEA come from the germline V gene. Trimming stripped 0 bases from V and 7 bases from J, with 13 bases between. The CDR3 reads CSVEDGGGLNEQFF. The DNA for the CDR3 is TGCAGCGTTGAAGATGGCGGCGGATTAAATGAGCAGTTCTTC.

J is TRBJ2-1 and V is TRBV29-1; 8 bases are shared with TRBD2. In germline, CDR1 is SQVTM, CDR2 ANQGSEA. CDR3 length: 13 residues. After removal of 3 bases from V and 10 bases from J, the junction contained 8 bases not matched to a gene. The CDR3 is CSVELAGGQEQFF. The CDR3 DNA is TGCAGCGTTGAGCTAGCGGGCGGTCAGGAGCAGTTCTTC.

The rearrangement uses TRBV5-4 and TRBJ1-5, with 8 bases aligning to TRBD1. The CDR3 has 14 residues. Germline V lookup: CDR1 SGHNT, CDR2 YYREEE (reference sequence). With 0 bases clipped from V and 6 bases from J, the junction kept 2 bases outside the gene matches. DNA of the CDR3: TGTGCCAGCAGCTTGGCAGGGGGCACTCAGCCCCAGCATTTT. Protein sequence: CASSLAGGTQPQHF.

The genes are TRBV4-1 and TRBJ2-1, with D tentatively TRBD2 (6 bases). This CDR3 region has 16 residues. CDR1 and CDR2 from the germline V gene are MGHRA and YSYEKL. V was trimmed by 3 bases and J by 5 bases, leaving 17 bases between them. The DNA for the CDR3 is TGCGCCAGCAGCCACCGGACTACTGTCGCGAACAATGAGCAGTTCTTC. It encodes CASSHRTTVANNEQFF.

The CDR3 is CASSHGQSNYGYTF. Here the CDR3 DNA reads TGTGCCAGCTCACACGGACAGTCCAACTATGGCTACACCTTC. V and J are TRBV18 and TRBJ1-2; D possibly corresponds to TRBD1 (6 bases). With 4 bases removed from V and 2 bases from J, the gap between germline ends came to 11 bases. The germline V gene encodes CDR1 KGHSH and CDR2 LQKENI. This CDR3 contains 14 residues.

The genes are TRBV4-1 and TRBJ2-3; 12 positions agree with TRBD2. This CDR3 contains 16 residues. Germline CDR1 reads MGHRA; CDR2 reads YSYEKL. J gave up 2 bases and V 3 bases, and 3 bases lay outside the gene matches. The CDR3 sequence is CASSQLAGGITDTQYF. The DNA for the CDR3 is TGCGCCAGCAGCCAGCTAGCGGGAGGGATCACAGATACGCAGTATTTT.

This clone has just a few counts. The chain recombines TRBV30 with TRBJ1-2; no definite D call. The germline V gene has CDR1 GTSNPN and CDR2 SVGIG (reference sequence). This CDR3 region has 10 residues. Trimming removed 7 bases from V and 4 bases from J, with 7 bases in between. The CDR3 nucleotides are TGTGCCTATTCTCTCTATGGCTACACCTTC. This sequence encodes CAYSLYGYTF.